This passage covers 24 T cell receptor beta chains from one sample sequenced in a study of blood T cell repertoires in COVID-19. The assay was immunoSEQ multiplex PCR, and TCRdb's table has in-frame clones only and misses some. The data contain roughly 250,000 clones, about 91% of them singletons. The sequenced sample consisted of PBMCs or T cells enriched from blood (not recorded which). These receptor sequences come from a human donor in a cohort exposed to, infected with or recovered from COVID-19 (not recorded which). The donor label of this sample is uncertain.

V and J are TRBV9 and TRBJ2-5, with D possibly being TRBD2 (5 bases). Trimming removed 2 bases at V and 0 bases at J, with 23 bases between. Germline CDR1 and CDR2: SGDLS and YYNGEE. This CDR3 has 19 residues. The CDR3 DNA reads TGTGCCAGCAGCGTGACACCCGGGGATCTAGCATCACACCAAGAGACCCAGTACTTC. Translated, it gives CASSVTPGDLASHQETQYF.

The chain employs TRBV9 and TRBJ1-6; 7 bases map to TRBD1. This CDR3 spans 15 amino acids. CDR1 is SGDLS, CDR2 YYNGEE, per germline. V was clipped by 0 bases and J by 7 bases; unmatched bases: 4. The CDR3 region is CASSVEGTENSPLHF. The CDR3 bases are TGTGCCAGCAGCGTAGAAGGGACAGAAAATTCACCCCTCCACTTT. Full variable domain (outside the CDR3, taken from reference TRBV9 and TRBJ1-6): DSGVTQTPKHLITATGQRVTLRCSPRSGDLSVYWYQQSLDQGLQFLIQYYNGEERAKGNILERFSAQQFPDLHSELNLSSLELGDSALYFCASSVEGTENSPLHFGNGTRLTVT.

The chain has TRBV18 and TRBJ1-4; D not certain. The ends were cut back, 0 bases at V and 0 bases at J, with 5 bases in the middle. CDR1 and CDR2 (germline): KGHSH, LQKENI. CDR3 length equals 15 residues. CDR3 nucleotides: TGTGCCAGCTCACCACCGAGAGCAACTAATGAAAAACTGTTTTTT. It specifies CASSPPRATNEKLFF. The full variable domain, its missing parts supplied by reference TRBV18 and TRBJ1-4, is NAGVMQNPRHLVRRRGQEARLRCSPMKGHSHVYWYRQLPEEGLKFMVYLQKENIIDESGMPKERFSAEFPKEGPSILRIQQVVRGDSAAYFCASSPPRATNEKLFFGSGTQLSVL.

The chain carries TRBV24-1 and TRBJ2-1; 10 bases align to TRBD2. This CDR3 has 16 amino acids. CDR1 and CDR2 from the germline V gene are KGHDR and SFDVKD. V dropped 4 bases and J dropped 0; count of bases not matched to a gene: 2. For the CDR3, the DNA is TGTGCCACCAGTGACCCTAGCGGGAGCTCCTACAATGAGCAGTTCTTC. Amino acids: CATSDPSGSSYNEQFF.

The chain is built from TRBV4-2 and TRBJ1-6, with D tentatively TRBD1 (6 bases). Trimming left V 3 bases short and J 10 bases short, with 19 bases between. The CDR3 sequence is 16 residues long. Per the germline V gene, CDR1 is LGHNA and CDR2 is YNFKEQ. Written as DNA, the CDR3 is TGTGCCAGCAGCCAGGTCTCAGGGGTTTGGGACTCACCCCTCCACTTT. Its translation is CASSQVSGVWDSPLHF.

In DNA form, the CDR3 reads TGTGCCTGGACGTGGCACGATAAAGATACGCAGTATTTT. Residues: CAWTWHDKDTQYF. The rearrangement links TRBV30 to TRBJ2-3; D unresolved. Trimming stripped 4 bases from V and 5 bases from J, with 13 bases between. Looked up from germline, CDR1 is GTSNPN and CDR2 is SVGIG (reference sequence). CDR3 size: 13 residues.

The chain recombines TRBV7-2 with TRBJ2-3; a possible D gene is TRBD2 (7 bases). Germline V gives CDR1 SGHTA, CDR2 FQGNSA. The CDR3 sequence is 15 residues long. Trimming pared 1 base from V and 2 bases from J, leaving 10 bases between. CDR3 nucleotides: TGTGCCAGCAGCTTAGTGGGGGGGGCCACAGATACGCAGTATTTT. Translation gives CASSLVGGATDTQYF.

The chain links TRBV28 to TRBJ1-2; maybe TRBD1 (5 bases). V dropped 2 bases and J dropped 3 bases, with 10 bases sitting between them. CDR1 and CDR2 from the germline V gene are MDHEN and SYDVKM. CDR3 length: 14 residues. The CDR3, as DNA: TGTGCCAGCAGTTTAACGAGCAGGGACTATGGCTACACCTTC. Translated: CASSLTSRDYGYTF.

The genes are TRBV6-2 or TRBV6-3 and TRBJ2-3; D might be TRBD2 (7 bases). The V end lost 6 bases, the J end lost 6 bases, and 25 bases lay between the germline ends. In germline, CDR1 is MNHEY, CDR2 SVGEGT. The CDR3 is 17 residues long. CDR3 coding DNA: TGTGCCAGCAGCCTCCCGGGGGGCAGGTCCACAACTGATACGCAGTATTTT. Translating it yields CASSLPGGRSTTDTQYF.

The rearrangement joins TRBV30 to TRBJ2-5; D unresolved. Germline V lookup: CDR1 GTSNPN, CDR2 SVGIG (reference sequence). The CDR3 totals 11 residues. V was pared by 1 base and J by 2 bases, with 2 bases between. Written as DNA, the CDR3 is TGTGCCTGGAGTGCTCAAGAGACCCAGTACTTC. Translation gives CAWSAQETQYF.

The V and J genes are TRBV5-1 and TRBJ2-1; 7 nucleotides line up with TRBD2. This CDR3 comprises 16 residues. The J segment lost 2 bases and the V segment lost 0 bases, leaving 5 bases of the junction unmatched. CDR1 and CDR2 from the germline V gene are SGHRS and YFSETQ. For the CDR3, the DNA is TGCGCCAGCAGCTTGGGCGGGGGTGGCCCCTACAATGAGCAGTTCTTC. It translates to CASSLGGGGPYNEQFF.

The genes are TRBV4-3 and TRBJ2-1; 7 nucleotides agree with TRBD1. The CDR3 spans 14 residues. Germline trimming cut 2 bases from V and 5 bases from J; bases unmatched to any gene: 3. The V gene's germline CDR1 is LGHNA and CDR2 YSLEER. CDR3 in DNA: TGCGCCAGCAGCCAACCCGGGACAGACAATGAGCAGTTCTTC. Protein sequence: CASSQPGTDNEQFF.

This clone was seen a few times. The chain links TRBV4-1 to TRBJ1-2; 7 nucleotides line up with TRBD1. There are 12 residues in the CDR3. Unmatched junction bases numbered 3, after V lost 3 bases and J lost 8 bases. Per germline, CDR1 MGHRA and CDR2 YSYEKL. CDR3 DNA sequence: TGCGCCAGCAGCCAGACAGGGAAAGGCTACACCTTC. Translated, it gives CASSQTGKGYTF.

The chain links TRBV4-3 to TRBJ2-1; 14 bases line up with TRBD2. Germline CDR1 is LGHNA and CDR2 is YSLEER. V shed 0 bases, J shed 15 bases, and the junction held 7 bases outside the gene matches. The CDR3 is 15 residues long. The CDR3 DNA is TGCGCCAGCAGCCAAGAAGGGACTAGCGGGGGATCGCGGTTCTTC. Its protein product is CASSQEGTSGGSRFF.

The J gene is TRBJ2-2, the V gene TRBV5-1; 7 nucleotides match TRBD2. Germline-derived CDR1 and CDR2 are SGHRS and YFSETQ. V dropped 0 bases and J dropped 5; count of bases not matched to a gene: 22. The CDR3 covers 21 residues. CDR3: CASSLVRAGSRGKGVTGELFF. The CDR3 bases are TGCGCCAGCAGCTTGGTAAGGGCCGGATCGCGGGGGAAAGGGGTGACCGGGGAGCTGTTTTTT. The full variable domain, completed using reference TRBV5-1 and TRBJ2-2, is KAGVTQTPRYLIKTRGQQVTLSCSPISGHRSVSWYQQTPGQGLQFLFEYFSETQRNKGNFPGRFSGRQFSNSRSEMNVSTLELGDSALYLCASSLVRAGSRGKGVTGELFFGEGSRLTVL.

This clone showed up just once. The chain combines TRBV18 with TRBJ2-5; 8 bases align to TRBD2. Germline loops: CDR1 KGHSH, CDR2 LQKENI. There are 16 residues in the CDR3. The V and J ends lost 2 bases and 5 bases, in that order; junction bases with no gene match: 10. This chain's CDR3 is CASSPETAGGWETQYF. Written as DNA, the CDR3 is TGTGCCAGCTCACCAGAAACGGCGGGGGGCTGGGAGACCCAGTACTTC.

This chain connects TRBV6-5 to TRBJ1-1; D is unclear. The V end lost 6 bases, the J end lost 7 bases, and 21 bases lay between the germline ends. CDR3 length: 15 residues. Germline CDR1 and CDR2: MNHEY and SVGAGI. The DNA for the CDR3 is TGTGCCAGCAGCAACGCGGGCGGGAGCGTTGGTGAAGCTTTCTTT. Translating gives CASSNAGGSVGEAFF.

The rearrangement links TRBV5-6 to TRBJ1-3, with 7 bases lining up with TRBD1. This CDR3 has 16 amino acids. With 4 bases clipped from V and 0 bases from J, the junction kept 7 bases outside the gene matches. CDR1 SGHDT and CDR2 YYEEEE come from the germline V gene. For the CDR3, the DNA is TGTGCCAGCAGCGTAAATGGACAGGACTCTGGAAACACCATATATTTT. This sequence encodes CASSVNGQDSGNTIYF.

CDR3 residues: CASSIPGGLAGYTF. The CDR3 DNA sequence: TGTGCCAGTAGTATACCCGGAGGTTTGGCTGGCTACACCTTC. The genes are TRBV19 and TRBJ1-2; D call uncertain. The CDR3 has 14 residues. Germline V lookup: CDR1 LNHDA, CDR2 SQIVND (reference sequence). V was pared by 2 bases and J by 7 bases, with 14 bases between.

The gene calls are TRBV7-2 and TRBJ2-6, with 7 nucleotides matching TRBD1. Germline V CDR1 and CDR2: SGHTA, FQGNSA. The CDR3 is 18 residues long. V shed 1 base and J 1 base; nucleotides not matched to a gene: 7. The CDR3 region has the DNA TGTGCCAGCAGCTTAGTGAGGGGGCTAGGGTCTGGGGCCAACGTCCTGACTTTC. Translated, it gives CASSLVRGLGSGANVLTF. The variable domain in full, with the rest retrieved from reference TRBV7-2 and TRBJ2-6, is GAGVSQSPSNKVTEKGKDVELRCDPISGHTALYWYRQSLGQGLEFLIYFQGNSAPDKSGLPSDRFSAERTGGSVSTLTIQRTQQEDSAVYLCASSLVRGLGSGANVLTFGAGSRLTVL.

The V and J genes are TRBV19 and TRBJ1-5; possibly TRBD1 for D (5 bases). Trimming took off 3 bases at V and 2 bases at J, with 11 bases between the two ends. The germline gives CDR1 LNHDA, CDR2 SQIVND (reference sequence). CDR3 size: 15 residues. In DNA form, the CDR3 reads TGTGCCAGTAGTATGGCGGGGGTGGGCAATCAGCCCCAGCATTTT. Translated: CASSMAGVGNQPQHF.

The chain is built from TRBV30 and TRBJ2-7; D is perhaps TRBD2 (6 bases). The CDR3 totals 14 residues. Trimming left V 1 base short and J 0 bases short, with 10 bases between. Germline CDR1 and CDR2: GTSNPN and SVGIG (reference sequence). The CDR3 coding sequence is TGTGCCTGGAGTGGGGACTCGATCTCCTACGAGCAGTACTTC. Its protein is CAWSGDSISYEQYF.

The chain combines TRBV5-1 with TRBJ1-2; 10 bases map to TRBD1. The CDR3 is 14 amino acids. Germline lookup yields CDR1 SGHRS and CDR2 YFSETQ. Unmatched junction bases numbered 8, after V lost 4 bases and J lost 8 bases. The CDR3 protein is CASSPDRGSEGYTF. The CDR3 nucleotides are TGCGCCAGCAGCCCGGACAGGGGGTCGGAAGGCTACACCTTC.

The chain uses TRBV19 and TRBJ2-3; 10 bases match TRBD2. Trimming cost V 7 bases and J 3 bases; bases outside gene matches: 16. CDR1 LNHDA and CDR2 SQIVND come from the germline V gene (reference sequence). The CDR3 has 18 amino acids. The CDR3 sequence is CASNPFPYGAGGTDTQYF. CDR3 in DNA: TGTGCCAGTAACCCCTTCCCGTACGGAGCGGGGGGGACAGATACGCAGTATTTT.